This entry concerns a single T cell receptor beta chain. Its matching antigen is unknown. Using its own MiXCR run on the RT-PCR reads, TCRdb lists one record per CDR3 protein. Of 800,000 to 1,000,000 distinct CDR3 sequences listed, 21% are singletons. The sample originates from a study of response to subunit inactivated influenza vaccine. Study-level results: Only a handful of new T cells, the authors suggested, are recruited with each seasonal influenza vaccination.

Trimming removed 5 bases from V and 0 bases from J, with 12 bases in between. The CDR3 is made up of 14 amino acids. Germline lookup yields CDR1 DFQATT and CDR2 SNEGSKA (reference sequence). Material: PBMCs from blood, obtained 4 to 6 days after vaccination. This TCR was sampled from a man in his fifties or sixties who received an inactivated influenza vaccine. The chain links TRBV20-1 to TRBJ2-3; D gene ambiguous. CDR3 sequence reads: CSAGIRPSTDTQYF. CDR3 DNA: TGCAGTGCTGGTATCCGTCCTAGCACAGATACGCAGTATTTT.